This T cell receptor beta chain was sequenced for a study of cytomegalovirus exposure and HLA in healthy donors. For the study at large: Later analysis reported that the 120 validation repertoires shared the platform of the approximately 670 first-cohort repertoires.

Sequencing used immunoSEQ multiplex PCR; TCRdb keeps in-frame clones, though not all of them. This table holds some 130,000 clones, about 80% found once. Study findings and constraints: Most sequenced TCRs were rare (though some public TCRs occurred in many donors). Cytomegalovirus-associated TCR beta chains were listed, numbering under 200. Cytomegalovirus status was reportedly diagnosed by the classifier with high specificity and sensitivity.

As concerns this clone: Its antigen is not identified.

The source material was PBMCs. This TCR came from a man younger than 40 in good health and CMV-seropositive.

The CDR3 sequence is CASSPARKGMNEQFF. CDR3 sequence (DNA): TGTGCCAGCAGCCCGGCGCGGAAGGGGATGAATGAGCAGTTCTTC. The chain carries TRBV11-3 and TRBJ2-1; perhaps TRBD1 as D (5 bases). Germline CDR1 and CDR2: SGHNT and YENEEA. Trimming cost V 5 bases and J 7 bases, with 18 bases left between them. The CDR3 has 15 residues.